Listed below are T cell receptor beta chains from one sample, sequenced in a study of CD8+ T cells in alopecia areata. Clones were read by immunoSEQ multiplex PCR, and TCRdb kept only the in-frame ones, dropping some. Of some 150,000 clones in the sample, around 86% are singletons; the top ten hold around 13%. Sequences were derived from CD8+ T cells sorted from blood, sampled at week 4, from a patient treated with tofacitinib. Receptor source: a human donor with alopecia areata. CDR3s include the opening cysteine and the closing phenylalanine or tryptophan. The D gene is left open where the match is weak. Clone sizes are given selectively: once, few, many, or a class where the clone is expanded.

J gene: TRBJ2-1
D gene: TRBD2
V gene: TRBV7-9
clone size: .
CDR3 DNA: TGTGCCAGCAGCTTAAGCGGGAGACGATACAATGAGCAGTTCTTC
CDR3 protein: CASSLSGRRYNEQFF

J gene: TRBJ2-1
D gene: .
V gene: TRBV5-4
clone size: .
CDR3 DNA: TGTGCCAGCAGCGGCGAAGGCTACAATGAGCAGTTCTTC
CDR3 protein: CASSGEGYNEQFF

J gene: TRBJ2-1
D gene: TRBD2
V gene: TRBV5-1
clone size: .
CDR3 DNA: TGCGCCAGCAGCTTGGTTATTAGCGGGGACGTTAATGAGCAGTTCTTC
CDR3 protein: CASSLVISGDVNEQFF

J gene: TRBJ1-5
D gene: .
V gene: TRBV4-1
clone size: .
CDR3 DNA: TGCGCCAGCAGCCCACAAGAAGACAGGTCTAGCAATCAGCCCCAGCATTTT
CDR3 protein: CASSPQEDRSSNQPQHF

J gene: TRBJ2-1
D gene: TRBD1
V gene: TRBV7-8
clone size: .
CDR3 DNA: TGTGCCAGCAGCTTTACAGGGGGCGGCCGGCAGTTCTTC
CDR3 protein: CASSFTGGGRQFF

J gene: TRBJ1-1
D gene: TRBD1
V gene: TRBV13
clone size: .
CDR3 DNA: TGTGCCAGCAGCCCCGACCCGGGACAGGGAACTGAAGCTTTCTTT
CDR3 protein: CASSPDPGQGTEAFF

J gene: TRBJ1-1
D gene: .
V gene: TRBV30
clone size: .
CDR3 DNA: TGTGCCTGGAGTGTCTCAGGAAGGAACACTGAAGCTTTCTTT
CDR3 protein: CAWSVSGRNTEAFF

J gene: TRBJ2-1
D gene: .
V gene: TRBV29-1
clone size: .
CDR3 DNA: TGCAGCGTTGATCCTAAGGGGTTAAATGAGCAGTTCTTC
CDR3 protein: CSVDPKGLNEQFF

J gene: TRBJ1-1
D gene: TRBD1
V gene: TRBV10-3
clone size: .
CDR3 DNA: TGTGCCATCAGTGAGTACAGGGGGCTGGGAGAAGCTTTCTTT
CDR3 protein: CAISEYRGLGEAFF

J gene: TRBJ2-2
D gene: .
V gene: TRBV27
clone size: .
CDR3 DNA: TGTGCCAGCAGTTTGACATACACCGGGGAGCTGTTTTTT
CDR3 protein: CASSLTYTGELFF

J gene: TRBJ2-3
D gene: TRBD2
V gene: TRBV11-3
clone size: .
CDR3 DNA: TGTGCCAGCAGCTTGCGGGGGGCGAGCACAGATACGCAGTATTTT
CDR3 protein: CASSLRGASTDTQYF

J gene: TRBJ1-1
D gene: .
V gene: TRBV10-2
clone size: .
CDR3 DNA: TGCGCCAGCAGTGAGTCGGCAGTGGCGACTGAAGCTTTCTTT
CDR3 protein: CASSESAVATEAFF

J gene: TRBJ1-2
D gene: TRBD1
V gene: TRBV9
clone size: .
CDR3 DNA: TGTGCCAGCAGCTCACAGGGGCTCACCTATGGCTACACCTTC
CDR3 protein: CASSSQGLTYGYTF

J gene: TRBJ2-1
D gene: .
V gene: TRBV29-1
clone size: .
CDR3 DNA: TGCAGCGCAGGGGGGAATGAGCAGTTCTTC
CDR3 protein: CSAGGNEQFF

J gene: TRBJ2-5
D gene: TRBD2
V gene: TRBV30
clone size: .
CDR3 DNA: TGTGCCTGGAGTGTAAGGCTAGCGGGAGTTAAAGAGACCCAGTACTTC
CDR3 protein: CAWSVRLAGVKETQYF

J gene: TRBJ2-1
D gene: TRBD2
V gene: TRBV2
clone size: .
CDR3 DNA: TGTGCCAGCAACGTGCTCGCGGGGGGCCACTACAATGAGCAGTTCTTC
CDR3 protein: CASNVLAGGHYNEQFF

J gene: TRBJ2-3
D gene: .
V gene: TRBV9
clone size: .
CDR3 DNA: TGTGCCAGCAGCGTAGTTTGGGGGACGGAGCAGTATTTT
CDR3 protein: CASSVVWGTEQYF

J gene: TRBJ2-7
D gene: TRBD1
V gene: TRBV11-2
clone size: .
CDR3 DNA: TGTGCCAGCAGCTTAGCCCCGACAGGGAGCTCCTACGAGCAGTACTTC
CDR3 protein: CASSLAPTGSSYEQYF

J gene: TRBJ2-1
D gene: TRBD1
V gene: TRBV6-5
clone size: .
CDR3 DNA: TGTGCCAGCAGTCAACAGGGGTCATACAATGAGCAGTTCTTC
CDR3 protein: CASSQQGSYNEQFF

J gene: TRBJ1-1
D gene: .
V gene: TRBV19
clone size: once
CDR3 DNA: TGTGCCAGTAGTGACAGTGGGAACACTGAAGCTTTCTTT
CDR3 protein: CASSDSGNTEAFF

J gene: TRBJ2-5
D gene: TRBD2
V gene: TRBV2
clone size: once
CDR3 DNA: TGTGCCAGCAGTGAAGCTAGCGGGAGGGAGACCCAGTACTTC
CDR3 protein: CASSEASGRETQYF

J gene: TRBJ2-1
D gene: TRBD2
V gene: TRBV5-4
clone size: .
CDR3 DNA: TGTGCCAGCAGCTTGGCGCCTAGCGGGAGGGATTCCTACAATGAGCAGTTCTTC
CDR3 protein: CASSLAPSGRDSYNEQFF

J gene: TRBJ1-4
D gene: TRBD1
V gene: TRBV29-1
clone size: .
CDR3 DNA: TGCAGCGTGCGGACAGGACTTAATGAAAAACTGTTTTTT
CDR3 protein: CSVRTGLNEKLFF

J gene: TRBJ2-3
D gene: .
V gene: TRBV7-9
clone size: .
CDR3 DNA: TGTGCCAGCAGCTTAGAAACCCGCACAGATACGCAGTATTTT
CDR3 protein: CASSLETRTDTQYF

J gene: TRBJ2-3
D gene: TRBD2
V gene: TRBV30
clone size: .
CDR3 DNA: TGTGCCTGGAGTGCAGGTAGCGGGGGGACAGATACGCAGTATTTT
CDR3 protein: CAWSAGSGGTDTQYF

J gene: TRBJ1-2
D gene: .
V gene: TRBV13
clone size: .
CDR3 DNA: TGTGCCAGCAGCTTAAGCGGCAGGGACGTTCTACAGGATGGCTACACCTTC
CDR3 protein: CASSLSGRDVLQDGYTF

J gene: TRBJ1-1
D gene: TRBD1
V gene: TRBV18
clone size: .
CDR3 DNA: TGTGCCAGCTCACGACAGGGGTGGAGCACTGAAGCTTTCTTT
CDR3 protein: CASSRQGWSTEAFF

J gene: TRBJ2-1
D gene: .
V gene: TRBV13
clone size: .
CDR3 DNA: TGTGCCAGCAGCTTAGAATTGCGTTCCTCCAATGAGCAGTTCTTC
CDR3 protein: CASSLELRSSNEQFF

J gene: TRBJ2-1
D gene: .
V gene: TRBV5-4
clone size: .
CDR3 DNA: TGTGCCAGCAGCTTGGTCGCAGGGCAGAAGGATGAGCAGTTCTTC
CDR3 protein: CASSLVAGQKDEQFF

J gene: TRBJ2-6
D gene: .
V gene: TRBV27
clone size: .
CDR3 DNA: TGTGCCAGCAGTTTAGGCAGCTCTGGGGCCAACGTCCTGACTTTC
CDR3 protein: CASSLGSSGANVLTF

J gene: TRBJ1-1
D gene: .
V gene: TRBV7-6
clone size: .
CDR3 DNA: TGTGCCAGCAGCTGGAACCCTCGGTTGGGGATGAACACTGAAGCTTTCTTT
CDR3 protein: CASSWNPRLGMNTEAFF

J gene: TRBJ2-7
D gene: TRBD1
V gene: TRBV6-5
clone size: .
CDR3 DNA: TGTGCCAGCAGCGCGCTACAGGGGGTCGGGTACGAGCAGTACTTC
CDR3 protein: CASSALQGVGYEQYF

J gene: TRBJ2-3
D gene: TRBD2
V gene: TRBV4-1
clone size: .
CDR3 DNA: TGCGCCAGCAGCCAAGAGGGGACTAGGGGCACAGATACGCAGTATTTT
CDR3 protein: CASSQEGTRGTDTQYF

J gene: TRBJ2-3
D gene: TRBD2
V gene: TRBV29-1
clone size: few
CDR3 DNA: TGCAGCGTTGTTAGTAGCGGGAGGAGGCCAGATACGCAGTATTTT
CDR3 protein: CSVVSSGRRPDTQYF

J gene: TRBJ2-1
D gene: .
V gene: TRBV27
clone size: once
CDR3 DNA: TGTGCCAGCAGTTTTTCCAGACCGTATGAGCAGTTCTTC
CDR3 protein: CASSFSRPYEQFF

J gene: TRBJ2-7
D gene: .
V gene: TRBV7-6
clone size: .
CDR3 DNA: TGTGCCAGCAGCCAAGATCCCGGCCCCTACGAGCAGTACTTC
CDR3 protein: CASSQDPGPYEQYF

J gene: TRBJ2-2
D gene: .
V gene: TRBV9
clone size: once
CDR3 DNA: TGTGCCAGCAGCGTAGTCACCGGGGAGCTGTTTTTT
CDR3 protein: CASSVVTGELFF

J gene: TRBJ2-1
D gene: .
V gene: TRBV5-1
clone size: .
CDR3 DNA: TGCGCCAGCAGCTTGGCCGGGAATGAGCAGTTCTTC
CDR3 protein: CASSLAGNEQFF

J gene: TRBJ2-1
D gene: .
V gene: TRBV5-4
clone size: .
CDR3 DNA: TGTGCCAGCAGCTTTGCCGGAAATGAGCAGTTCTTC
CDR3 protein: CASSFAGNEQFF

J gene: TRBJ2-2
D gene: .
V gene: TRBV4-1
clone size: .
CDR3 DNA: TGCGCCAGCAGCCCGGTGGGCCACCTGAACACCGGGGAGCTGTTTTTT
CDR3 protein: CASSPVGHLNTGELFF

J gene: TRBJ2-1
D gene: .
V gene: TRBV5-6
clone size: .
CDR3 DNA: TGTGCCAGCAGCTTGGGGGATGCCCAGTTCTTC
CDR3 protein: CASSLGDAQFF

J gene: TRBJ2-7
D gene: .
V gene: TRBV29-1
clone size: .
CDR3 DNA: TGCAGCGTTGAAGAGCGGGGCCTCTCCTACGAGCAGTACTTC
CDR3 protein: CSVEERGLSYEQYF

J gene: TRBJ1-2
D gene: TRBD1
V gene: TRBV29-1
clone size: .
CDR3 DNA: TGCAGCGTGAACGACAGGGGTGGCTACACCTTC
CDR3 protein: CSVNDRGGYTF

J gene: TRBJ2-1
D gene: TRBD2
V gene: TRBV19
clone size: .
CDR3 DNA: TGTGCCAGTAGCTTAGCGGGAGGGCACAATGAGCAGTTCTTC
CDR3 protein: CASSLAGGHNEQFF

J gene: TRBJ2-7
D gene: .
V gene: TRBV5-6
clone size: .
CDR3 DNA: TGTGCCAGCAGCTCCACTTACAGGGAAAGCTACGAGCAGTACTTC
CDR3 protein: CASSSTYRESYEQYF

J gene: TRBJ1-2
D gene: .
V gene: TRBV19
clone size: .
CDR3 DNA: TGTGCCAGTAGTCATTATCCCTACAGGGATGGAGGCTACACCTTC
CDR3 protein: CASSHYPYRDGGYTF

J gene: TRBJ2-1
D gene: TRBD2
V gene: TRBV5-4
clone size: .
CDR3 DNA: TGTGCCAGCAGCTTGGGAACGCGGGGGGGCCCTGATGAGCAGTTCTTC
CDR3 protein: CASSLGTRGGPDEQFF

J gene: TRBJ2-7
D gene: .
V gene: TRBV7-2
clone size: .
CDR3 DNA: TGTGCCAGCAGCCCCGCCTACGAGCAGTACTTC
CDR3 protein: CASSPAYEQYF

J gene: TRBJ2-2
D gene: .
V gene: TRBV13
clone size: .
CDR3 DNA: TGTGCCAGCATGGCTATAGCGGCTCGCGACGGGGAGCTGTTTTTT
CDR3 protein: CASMAIAARDGELFF

J gene: TRBJ1-2
D gene: .
V gene: TRBV7-8
clone size: .
CDR3 DNA: TGTGCCAGCAGCTTAGCGGCGAGATATGGCTACACCTTC
CDR3 protein: CASSLAARYGYTF

J gene: TRBJ2-2
D gene: .
V gene: TRBV5-1
clone size: .
CDR3 DNA: TGCGCCAGCAGCTTGTATTATGGGAACACCGGGGAGCTGTTTTTT
CDR3 protein: CASSLYYGNTGELFF